This paragraph covers one T cell receptor (beta chain) sequence. This record comes from a study of blood T cell repertoires in COVID-19. The data were produced by immunoSEQ multiplex PCR, yet TCRdb's version contains in-frame clones alone and is incomplete. This table holds approximately 280,000 clones, almost 85% found once. The clonotype originates from a man aged 50 or older with active or convalescent COVID-19. The sequencing sample was made of peripheral blood.

CDR3 residues: CASSWPGQRNSPLHF. Written as DNA, the CDR3 is TGTGCCAGCAGCTGGCCGGGACAGCGAAATTCACCCCTCCACTTT. The chain carries TRBV7-9 and TRBJ1-6, with 7 bases aligning to TRBD1. Germline CDR1 and CDR2: SEHNR and FQNEAQ (reference sequence). The CDR3 runs to 15 residues. Unmatched junction bases numbered 7, after V lost 4 bases and J lost 7 bases.